This T cell receptor beta chain comes out of a study of blood T cell repertoires in COVID-19. Across the whole study: Samples of COVID-19 (acute and convalescent) were obtained from the United States, Italy and Spain.

V lost 5 bases, J lost 0 bases, and 24 bases stayed unmatched. The CDR3 length is 22 residues. Looked up from germline, CDR1 is LNHDA and CDR2 is SQIVND (reference sequence). Under the authors' procedure: Amplification with reference gene primers provided the estimates of nucleated cell counts. Generated by immunoSEQ multiplex PCR, the TCRdb table keeps only in-frame clones and is missing some. The DNA gave D and trimming, while V, J and clone size come from that table. In the table there are 150,000 to 200,000 clones, approximately 85% of which are singletons. This sequence originates from a human donor with active or convalescent COVID-19. The donor label of this sample is uncertain. Sequencing was done on a sample of peripheral blood. The chain joins TRBV19 to TRBJ2-3; 9 bases are a match to TRBD2. CDR3 amino acids: CASSHKKPGLASPQPSTDTQYF. The CDR3, as DNA: TGTGCCAGTAGTCACAAAAAACCGGGACTAGCTTCCCCTCAACCTAGCACAGATACGCAGTATTTT.